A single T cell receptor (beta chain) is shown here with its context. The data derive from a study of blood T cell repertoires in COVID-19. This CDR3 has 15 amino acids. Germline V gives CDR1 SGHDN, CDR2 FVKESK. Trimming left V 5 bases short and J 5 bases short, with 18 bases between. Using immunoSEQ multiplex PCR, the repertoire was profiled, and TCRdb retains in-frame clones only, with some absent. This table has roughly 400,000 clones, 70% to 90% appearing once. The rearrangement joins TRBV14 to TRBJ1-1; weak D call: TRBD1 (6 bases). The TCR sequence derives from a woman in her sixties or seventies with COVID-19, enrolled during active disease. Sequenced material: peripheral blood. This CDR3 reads CASSAQGSTVTEAFF. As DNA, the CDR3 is TGTGCCAGCAGCGCACAGGGCTCGACGGTTACTGAAGCTTTCTTT.